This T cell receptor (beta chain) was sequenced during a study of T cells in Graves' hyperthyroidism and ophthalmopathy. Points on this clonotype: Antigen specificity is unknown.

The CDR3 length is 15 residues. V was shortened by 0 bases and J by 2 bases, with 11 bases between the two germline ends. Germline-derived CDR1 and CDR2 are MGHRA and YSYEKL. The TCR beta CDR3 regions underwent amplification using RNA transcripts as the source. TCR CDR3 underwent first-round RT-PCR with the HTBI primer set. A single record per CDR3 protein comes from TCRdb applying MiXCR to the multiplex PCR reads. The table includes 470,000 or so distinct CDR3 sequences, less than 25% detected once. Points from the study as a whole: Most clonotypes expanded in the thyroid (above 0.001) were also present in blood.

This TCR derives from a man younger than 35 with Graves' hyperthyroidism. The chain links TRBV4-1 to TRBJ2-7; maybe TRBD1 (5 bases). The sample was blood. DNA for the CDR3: TGCGCCAGCAGCCAAGAAATTGCAGGGACCTACGAGCAGTACTTC. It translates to CASSQEIAGTYEQYF.